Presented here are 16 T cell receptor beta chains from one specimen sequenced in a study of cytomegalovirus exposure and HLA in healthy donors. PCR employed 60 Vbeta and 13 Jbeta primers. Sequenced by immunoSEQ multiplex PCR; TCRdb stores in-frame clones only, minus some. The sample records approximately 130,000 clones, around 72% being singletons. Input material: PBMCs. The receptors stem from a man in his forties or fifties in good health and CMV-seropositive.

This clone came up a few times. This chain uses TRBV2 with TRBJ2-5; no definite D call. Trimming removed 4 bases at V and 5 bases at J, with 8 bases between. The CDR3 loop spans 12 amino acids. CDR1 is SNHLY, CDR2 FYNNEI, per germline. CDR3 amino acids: CASSVLSETQYF. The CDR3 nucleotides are TGTGCCAGCAGTGTCCTCTCGGAGACCCAGTACTTC.

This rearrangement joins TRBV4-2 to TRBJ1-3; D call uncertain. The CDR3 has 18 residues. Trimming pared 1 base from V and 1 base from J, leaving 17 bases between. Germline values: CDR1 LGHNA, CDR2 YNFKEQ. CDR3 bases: TGTGCCAGCAGCCAAGCCACCCCGGGTGGCGGTTCTGGAAACACCATATATTTT. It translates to CASSQATPGGGSGNTIYF.

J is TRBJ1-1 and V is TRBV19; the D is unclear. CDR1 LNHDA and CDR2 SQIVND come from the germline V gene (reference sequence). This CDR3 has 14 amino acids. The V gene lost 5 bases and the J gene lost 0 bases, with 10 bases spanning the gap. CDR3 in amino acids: CASSPDGMNTEAFF. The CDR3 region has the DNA TGTGCCAGTAGTCCAGACGGGATGAACACTGAAGCTTTCTTT.

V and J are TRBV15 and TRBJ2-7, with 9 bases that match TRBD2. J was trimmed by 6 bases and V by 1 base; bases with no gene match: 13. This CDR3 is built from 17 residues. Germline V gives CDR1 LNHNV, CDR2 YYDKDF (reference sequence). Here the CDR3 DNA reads TGTGCCACCAGCAGAGGAGGTCTAGCGGGGCCAGGAGTCGAGCAGTACTTC. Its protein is CATSRGGLAGPGVEQYF.

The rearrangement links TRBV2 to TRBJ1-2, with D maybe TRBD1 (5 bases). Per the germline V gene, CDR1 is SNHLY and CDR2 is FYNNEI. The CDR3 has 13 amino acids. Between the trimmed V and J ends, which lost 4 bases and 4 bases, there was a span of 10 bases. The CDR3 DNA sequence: TGTGCCAGCAGTGTACAGGAAGGCTATGGCTACACCTTC. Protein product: CASSVQEGYGYTF.

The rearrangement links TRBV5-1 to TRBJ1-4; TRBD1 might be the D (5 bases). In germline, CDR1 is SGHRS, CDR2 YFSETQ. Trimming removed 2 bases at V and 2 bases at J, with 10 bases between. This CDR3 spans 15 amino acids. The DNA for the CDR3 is TGCGCCAGCAGCTTAGGGGATAGGACTAATGAAAAACTGTTTTTT. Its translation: CASSLGDRTNEKLFF.

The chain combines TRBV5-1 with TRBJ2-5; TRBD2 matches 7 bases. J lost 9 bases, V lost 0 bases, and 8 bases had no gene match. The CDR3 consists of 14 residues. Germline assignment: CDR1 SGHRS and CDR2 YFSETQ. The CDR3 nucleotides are TGCGCCAGCAGCTTGGCCGGACGGGGAGGGCCCCAGTACTTC. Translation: CASSLAGRGGPQYF.

The CDR3 region has the DNA TGCGCCAGCAGTGGCGGGTTGGGAACCATGAACACTGAAGCTTTCTTT. It yields the protein CASSGGLGTMNTEAFF. The V call is TRBV10-1, the J call TRBJ1-1; D ambiguous. Germline CDR1 and CDR2: WNHNN and SYGVQD (reference sequence). The CDR3 spans 16 residues. The germline V and J ends were trimmed by 4 bases and 0 bases, with 15 bases remaining between them.

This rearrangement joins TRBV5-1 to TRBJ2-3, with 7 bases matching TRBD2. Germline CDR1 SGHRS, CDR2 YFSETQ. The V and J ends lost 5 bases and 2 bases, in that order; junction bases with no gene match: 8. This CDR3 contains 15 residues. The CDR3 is CASSWRGWITDTQYF. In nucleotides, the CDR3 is TGCGCCAGCAGTTGGCGGGGGTGGATCACAGATACGCAGTATTTT. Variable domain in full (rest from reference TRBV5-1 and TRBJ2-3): KAGVTQTPRYLIKTRGQQVTLSCSPISGHRSVSWYQQTPGQGLQFLFEYFSETQRNKGNFPGRFSGRQFSNSRSEMNVSTLELGDSALYLCASSWRGWITDTQYFGPGTRLTVL.

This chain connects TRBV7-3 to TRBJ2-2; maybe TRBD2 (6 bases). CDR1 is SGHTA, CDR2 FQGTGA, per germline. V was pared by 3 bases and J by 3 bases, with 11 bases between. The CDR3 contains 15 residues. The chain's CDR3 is CASSLGDFHTGELFF. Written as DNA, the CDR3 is TGTGCCAGCAGCTTGGGGGACTTTCACACCGGGGAGCTGTTTTTT. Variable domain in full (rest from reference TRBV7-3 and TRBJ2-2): GAGVSQTPSNKVTEKGKYVELRCDPISGHTALYWYRQSLGQGPEFLIYFQGTGAADDSGLPNDRFFAVRPEGSVSTLKIQRTERGDSAVYLCASSLGDFHTGELFFGEGSRLTVL.

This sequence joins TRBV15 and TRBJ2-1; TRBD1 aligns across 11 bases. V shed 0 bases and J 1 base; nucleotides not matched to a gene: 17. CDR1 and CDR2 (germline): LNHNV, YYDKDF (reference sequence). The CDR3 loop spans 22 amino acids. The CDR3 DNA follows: TGTGCCACCAGCAGAGATTTGGGTGTGGGACAGGGGGATCGGAGGTCCTACAATGAGCAGTTCTTC. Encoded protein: CATSRDLGVGQGDRRSYNEQFF.

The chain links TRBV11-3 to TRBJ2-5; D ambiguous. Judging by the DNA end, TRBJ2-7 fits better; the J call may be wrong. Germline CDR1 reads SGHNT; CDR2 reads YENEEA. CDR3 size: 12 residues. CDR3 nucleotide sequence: TGTGCCAGCAGCTTAGACTCCTACGAGCAGTACTTC. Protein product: CASSLDSYEQYF.

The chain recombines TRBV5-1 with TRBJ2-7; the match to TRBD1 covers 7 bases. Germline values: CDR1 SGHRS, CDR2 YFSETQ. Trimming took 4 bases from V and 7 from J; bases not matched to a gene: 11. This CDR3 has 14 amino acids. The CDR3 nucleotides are TGCGCCAGCAGCGCCGGGACAGCCTTTTTGGAGCAGTACTTC. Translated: CASSAGTAFLEQYF. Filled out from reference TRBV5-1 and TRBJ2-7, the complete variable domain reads KAGVTQTPRYLIKTRGQQVTLSCSPISGHRSVSWYQQTPGQGLQFLFEYFSETQRNKGNFPGRFSGRQFSNSRSEMNVSTLELGDSALYLCASSAGTAFLEQYFGPGTRLTVT.

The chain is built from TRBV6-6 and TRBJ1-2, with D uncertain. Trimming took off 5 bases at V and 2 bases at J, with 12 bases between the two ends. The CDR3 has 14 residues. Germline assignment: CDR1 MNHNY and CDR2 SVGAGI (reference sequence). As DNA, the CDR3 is TGTGCCAGCAGTCCCACCGGGAGAAACTATGGCTACACCTTC. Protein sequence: CASSPTGRNYGYTF.

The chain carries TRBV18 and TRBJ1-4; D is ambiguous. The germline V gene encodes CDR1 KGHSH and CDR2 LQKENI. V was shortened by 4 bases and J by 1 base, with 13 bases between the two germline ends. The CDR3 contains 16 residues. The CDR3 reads CASSLNTPETNEKLFF. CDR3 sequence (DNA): TGTGCCAGCTCACTTAACACACCCGAAACTAATGAAAAACTGTTTTTT. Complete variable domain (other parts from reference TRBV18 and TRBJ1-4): NAGVMQNPRHLVRRRGQEARLRCSPMKGHSHVYWYRQLPEEGLKFMVYLQKENIIDESGMPKERFSAEFPKEGPSILRIQQVVRGDSAAYFCASSLNTPETNEKLFFGSGTQLSVL.

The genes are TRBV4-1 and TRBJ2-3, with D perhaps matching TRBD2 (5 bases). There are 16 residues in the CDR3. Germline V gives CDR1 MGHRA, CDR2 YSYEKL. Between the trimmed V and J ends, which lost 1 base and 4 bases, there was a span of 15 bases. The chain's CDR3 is CASSQVGGIGADTQYF. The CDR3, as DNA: TGCGCCAGCAGCCAAGTCGGAGGTATCGGCGCAGATACGCAGTATTTT.